A selection of T cell receptor beta chains follows, all from one sample in a study of control samples from healthy donors and cancer patients. Only in-frame clones appear in the TCRdb table, and some are missing; sequencing was by immunoSEQ multiplex PCR. The table includes 75,000 to 90,000 clones, approximately 81% detected once. Sequencing was performed on blood. These receptor sequences come from a woman aged 35 to 49 in good health. Both conserved end residues are trimmed from each CDR3.

V	J	CDR3
TRBV27	TRBJ1-5	ASSLRQGNQPQH
TRBV5-4	TRBJ1-1	ASSSDGGGLAEAF
TRBV18	TRBJ1-2	ASSPGGQVYGYT
TRBV6-5	TRBJ1-2	ASSYWDRGLYGYT
TRBV5-8	TRBJ2-3	ASSSLVDTQY
TRBV5-1	TRBJ2-1	ASSLATSGGAYNEQF
TRBV12-3/TRBV12-4	TRBJ2-5	ASSSPGTQTQY
TRBV3-1/TRBV3-2	TRBJ2-5	ASSQAGKETQY
TRBV19	TRBJ2-6	ASSTFLTGTGANVLT
TRBV5-5	TRBJ2-3	ASSLGTGGADTQY
TRBV4-2	TRBJ2-1	ASSQEGTQYNEQF
TRBV7-2	TRBJ1-1	ASSFSSNTEAF
TRBV6-6	TRBJ1-2	ASSGQGNYGYT
TRBV5-6	TRBJ1-1	ASSLAGRRAF
TRBV20-1	TRBJ1-1	SASGGSKGGPNTEAF
TRBV15	TRBJ2-3	ATSRGPGLADTQY
TRBV27	TRBJ2-7	ASSSGTGYEQY
TRBV5-4	TRBJ1-5	ASLRSADFSNQPQH
TRBV6-2/TRBV6-3	TRBJ1-4	ASSLVMGEKLF
TRBV6-1	TRBJ2-1	ASSEEGTGGREQF
TRBV24-1	TRBJ2-1	ATSDFSGGAYNEQF
TRBV5-5	TRBJ1-3	ASSLIYGGVSGNTIY
TRBV6-2/TRBV6-3	TRBJ2-5	ASSYLPGVLAGSEETQY
TRBV6-2/TRBV6-3	TRBJ2-5	ASSYGETQY
TRBV4-1	TRBJ2-2	ASSYPGTANTGELF
TRBV6-5	TRBJ2-2	ASSFTRGGELF
TRBV15	TRBJ1-5	ATSRDRGVGQPQH
TRBV27	TRBJ2-3	ASRFKSGRGERADTQY
TRBV5-6	TRBJ1-1	ASSLGPNTEAF
TRBV19	TRBJ2-5	ASRDVGEETQY
TRBV7-2	TRBJ2-3	ASSLGERGGRDTQY
TRBV3-1/TRBV3-2	TRBJ2-3	ATGGSGGVGDTQY
TRBV2	TRBJ2-1	ASRNTREQF
TRBV18	TRBJ2-1	ASSPRTGGNEQF
TRBV28	TRBJ2-5	ASSGQGRETQY
TRBV2	TRBJ2-1	ASSSENYNEQF
TRBV5-6	TRBJ2-1	ASSSPQGNEQF
TRBV7-2	TRBJ1-2	ASSSETGGAGGYT
TRBV7-9	TRBJ2-5	ASSWTAQETQY
TRBV12-5	TRBJ1-3	ASGLVLERGIGNTIY
TRBV19	TRBJ2-3	ASSIDHRSARALGVTQY
TRBV11-3	TRBJ2-2	ASSDSGGALGELF
TRBV10-2	TRBJ1-1	ASSNTNTEAF
TRBV15	TRBJ1-3	ATRNLEATIY
TRBV6-5	TRBJ2-7	ASSGAANSLYEQY
TRBV25-1	TRBJ2-5	ASSVGEETQY
TRBV27	TRBJ1-1	ASSLLGGGTEAF